This TCR beta chain appears in the sequencing data of a study of blood T cells in healthy people across ages. Study-level background: About one barcoded beta molecule per two T cells was the capture yield of template switching.

This clonotype was seen ten or more times. Its antigen remains unidentified. The CDR3 covers 13 residues. Trimming pared 5 bases from V and 8 bases from J, leaving 13 bases between. The germline V gene has CDR1 DFQATT and CDR2 SNEGSKA (reference sequence). It was with a sample-barcoded 5' primer and a J-beta primer mix that a second PCR of roughly 7 to 12 cycles was run. Each single sample gave us at least 2.5 million CDR3-containing paired-end reads. MiXCR, applied by TCRdb to the 5' RACE reads, yields one record per CDR3 protein. The repertoire includes some 640,000 distinct CDR3 sequences, approximately 30% of them detected once, and 15% to 19% sits in the top ten. Overall study results and limits: Higher diversity, along with more naive CD4+ cells, distinguished long-lived donors from aged donors. Age showed a roughly linear inverse relationship with TCR beta diversity per million T cells.

This receptor was obtained from a woman older than 75 in good health. The V gene is TRBV20-1, the J gene TRBJ1-6; D is possibly TRBD1 (5 bases). Sequencing input: blood. CDR3 coding DNA: TGCAGTGCTGAAGGGCAGGGTTATTCACCCCTCCACTTT. It codes for CSAEGQGYSPLHF.